The 24 T cell receptor beta chains reported below all come from one sample, sequenced in a study of blood T cell repertoires in COVID-19. Produced via immunoSEQ multiplex PCR; TCRdb's table is partial and in-frame only. The sample records 20,000 to 25,000 clones, roughly 90% being singletons. Material: peripheral blood. The receptors were gathered from a human donor in a cohort sampled during active COVID-19.

This chain connects TRBV6-2 or TRBV6-3 to TRBJ1-2, with D possibly being TRBD1 (5 bases). The germline V gene has CDR1 MNHEY and CDR2 SVGEGT. This CDR3 is built from 17 residues. The ends were cut back, 0 bases at V and 2 bases at J, with 16 bases in the middle. The CDR3 DNA reads TGTGCCAGCAGTTACTCGGGTGGACAAATACCAAACTATGGCTACACCTTC. Protein: CASSYSGGQIPNYGYTF.

The chain recombines TRBV12-3 or TRBV12-4 with TRBJ1-1, with no clear D. This CDR3 has 13 residues. The V end was cut by 2 bases, the J end by 1 base, with 5 bases between. This chain's CDR3 is CASSLSGNTEAFF. The CDR3 nucleotides are TGTGCCAGCAGTTTATCAGGGAACACTGAAGCTTTCTTT.

This clone has a handful of counts. CDR3 DNA sequence: TGTGCCAGCTCCCTTGGACTAGCGGGAGGTACAGATACGCAGTATTTT. Its translation is CASSLGLAGGTDTQYF. J is TRBJ2-3 and V is TRBV18; 14 nucleotides agree with TRBD2. The CDR3 spans 16 residues. Germline V gene lookup returns CDR1 KGHSH and CDR2 LQKENI. J gave up 3 bases and V 6 bases, and 5 bases lay outside the gene matches.

This clone has only a few counts. The CDR3 loop reads CASSLTGSYEQYF. CDR3 nucleotides: TGTGCCAGCAGCCTTACTGGCTCCTACGAGCAGTACTTC. The chain joins TRBV6-5 to TRBJ2-7, with D unresolved. This CDR3 contains 13 residues. Germline lookup yields CDR1 MNHEY and CDR2 SVGAGI. V was shortened by 6 bases and J by 0 bases, with 9 bases between the two germline ends.

J is TRBJ1-1 and V is TRBV5-4, with D maybe TRBD1 (5 bases). There are 13 residues in the CDR3. From germline, CDR1 is SGHNT and CDR2 YYREEE (reference sequence). V was cut by 6 bases and J by 2 bases, with 11 bases left in between. CDR3 sequence reads: CASKHQGNTEAFF. CDR3 sequence (DNA): TGTGCCAGCAAACATCAGGGAAACACTGAAGCTTTCTTT.

A single count supports this clone. This chain connects TRBV19 to TRBJ2-2; unclear D gene. This CDR3 region has 14 residues. Trimming took 7 bases from V and 0 from J, leaving 9 bases between them. Germline assignment: CDR1 LNHDA and CDR2 SQIVND (reference sequence). CDR3 region: CASTLGANTGELFF. In DNA form, the CDR3 reads TGTGCCAGTACCCTAGGCGCGAACACCGGGGAGCTGTTTTTT.

The chain recombines TRBV19 with TRBJ1-1; maybe TRBD1 (5 bases). The CDR3 sequence is 12 residues long. Germline CDR1 reads LNHDA; CDR2 reads SQIVND (reference sequence). Trimming took off 5 bases at V and 5 bases at J, with 9 bases between the two ends. The CDR3 DNA follows: TGTGCCAGTAGTTCCCGACAGACTGAAGCTTTCTTT. This gives the protein CASSSRQTEAFF. The whole variable domain, remainder taken from reference TRBV19 and TRBJ1-1, is DGGITQSPKYLFRKEGQNVTLSCEQNLNHDAMYWYRQDPGQGLRLIYYSQIVNDFQKGDIAEGYSVSREKKESFPLTVTSAQKNPTAFYLCASSSRQTEAFFGQGTRLTVV.

This clone was recorded a few times. This rearrangement joins TRBV20-1 to TRBJ2-5; 8 bases are a match to TRBD2. V lost 3 bases and J lost 4; bases outside the gene matches: 7. From germline, CDR1 is DFQATT and CDR2 SNEGSKA (reference sequence). The CDR3 spans 14 residues. In DNA form, the CDR3 reads TGCAGTGCTAGTTGGGGCGGGGGGCGAGAGACCCAGTACTTC. It translates to CSASWGGGRETQYF.

This clone was seen only a few times. This chain connects TRBV6-1 to TRBJ2-7; D may be TRBD2 (5 bases). The CDR3 has 15 residues. The germline V gene encodes CDR1 MNHNS and CDR2 SASEGT. Trimming removed 2 bases from V and 0 bases from J, with 11 bases in between. The CDR3 nucleotides are TGTGCCAGCAGTGAACTGGCGGGTAGCTCCTACGAGCAGTACTTC. This encodes CASSELAGSSYEQYF.

The V and J genes are TRBV13 and TRBJ2-1, with TRBD2 matching over 9 bases. The CDR3 length is 13 residues. The junction had 0 bases not matched to a gene; V was cut back by 4 bases and J by 5 bases. The V gene's germline CDR1 is PRHDT and CDR2 FYEKMQ (reference sequence). The DNA of the CDR3 is TGTGCCAGCAGCTGGACTAGCGACAATGAGCAGTTCTTC. Translation gives CASSWTSDNEQFF.

The chain carries TRBV6-5 and TRBJ2-1; 7 nucleotides line up with TRBD1. CDR3 length: 15 residues. The V gene's germline CDR1 is MNHEY and CDR2 SVGAGI. J lost 9 bases, V lost 4 bases, and 12 bases had no gene match. The CDR3 region has the DNA TGTGCCAGCAGTTCGCGGACAGGTGGACCATCTGAGCAGTTCTTC. Its translation: CASSSRTGGPSEQFF.

This clone showed up just once. DNA of the CDR3: TGTGCCATCAGCTCAATCTTAGGACAGGCGTCGAACACTGAAGCTTTCTTT. Its translation is CAISSILGQASNTEAFF. This sequence joins TRBV10-3 and TRBJ1-1, with 7 nucleotides matching TRBD1. Germline assignment: CDR1 ENHRY and CDR2 SYGVKD. This CDR3 spans 17 amino acids. V was clipped by 6 bases and J by 1 base; unmatched bases: 14.

The DNA for the CDR3 is TGTGCCAGCAGCTTAAGTAGCTCCTATAATTCACCCCTCCACTTT. Its protein product is CASSLSSSYNSPLHF. The chain uses TRBV7-9 and TRBJ1-6; D unclear. From germline, CDR1 is SEHNR and CDR2 FQNEAQ (reference sequence). This CDR3 contains 15 residues. Trimming removed 2 bases at V and 0 bases at J, with 5 bases between.

This rearrangement joins TRBV4-3 to TRBJ1-6; D is unresolved. V lost 0 bases and J lost 7, with 13 bases in between. Germline V gives CDR1 LGHNA, CDR2 YSLEER. The CDR3 covers 16 residues. CDR3: CASSQEREVRNSPLHF. The CDR3 DNA sequence: TGCGCCAGCAGCCAAGAACGAGAGGTGAGAAATTCACCCCTCCACTTT.

The J gene is TRBJ2-1, the V gene TRBV4-2, with 8 bases fitting TRBD2. Germline lookup yields CDR1 LGHNA and CDR2 YNFKEQ. V shed 1 base and J 6 bases; nucleotides not matched to a gene: 11. The length of the CDR3 is 17 residues. The CDR3 protein is CASSQVVGTSNSNEQFF. CDR3 nucleotides: TGTGCCAGCAGCCAAGTGGTAGGGACTAGTAATTCCAATGAGCAGTTCTTC.

As DNA, the CDR3 is TGTGCCAGCACGAGACAGGGAGGACAGCCCCAGCATTTT. It codes for CASTRQGGQPQHF. The chain links TRBV12-3 or TRBV12-4 to TRBJ1-5; 7 bases align to TRBD1. V was clipped by 7 bases and J by 7 bases; unmatched bases: 7. The CDR3 contains 13 residues.

This clone is classed as medium-sized. The chain employs TRBV7-9 and TRBJ1-4; weak D call: TRBD1 (5 bases). This CDR3 region has 14 residues. Trimming took off 5 bases at V and 6 bases at J, with 13 bases between the two ends. The germline gives CDR1 SEHNR, CDR2 FQNEAQ (reference sequence). The CDR3 here is CASSRPGDYEKLFF. The CDR3 bases are TGTGCCAGCAGCCGACCGGGGGATTATGAAAAACTGTTTTTT.

The V and J genes are TRBV7-3 and TRBJ2-3; 9 nucleotides line up with TRBD2. The CDR3 contains 15 residues. The germline gives CDR1 SGHTA, CDR2 FQGTGA. J lost 2 bases, V lost 5 bases, and 5 bases had no gene match. The CDR3 DNA reads as TGTGCCAGCAGCCGAGCGGGGGGTTCCACAGATACGCAGTATTTT. It yields the protein CASSRAGGSTDTQYF.

The chain employs TRBV7-8 and TRBJ2-5, with 8 nucleotides matching TRBD1. J gave up 2 bases and V 2 bases, and 7 bases lay outside the gene matches. Germline V gives CDR1 SGHVS, CDR2 FQNEAQ. The length of the CDR3 is 16 residues. Here the CDR3 reads CASSLQGAPRQETQYF. The CDR3 coding sequence is TGTGCCAGCAGCTTACAGGGGGCGCCGCGGCAAGAGACCCAGTACTTC.

The CDR3 DNA reads as TGTGCCAGCAGCCCTACTAGCGGATTAAGCTCCTACAATGAGCAGTTCTTC. Its protein is CASSPTSGLSSYNEQFF. The rearrangement uses TRBV5-6 and TRBJ2-1; TRBD2 matches 8 bases. Trimming removed 4 bases from V and 0 bases from J; junction bases left unmatched: 9. This CDR3 contains 17 residues. CDR1 SGHDT and CDR2 YYEEEE come from the germline V gene.

This chain uses TRBV5-6 with TRBJ2-6, with 11 bases identical to TRBD1. This CDR3 has 18 residues. The germline V gene has CDR1 SGHDT and CDR2 YYEEEE. V dropped 0 bases and J dropped 1; count of bases not matched to a gene: 3. CDR3: CASSLVGDRGSGANVLTF. DNA for the CDR3: TGTGCCAGCAGCTTGGTAGGGGACAGGGGGTCTGGGGCCAACGTCCTGACTTTC.

The rearrangement uses TRBV5-1 and TRBJ2-3, with 8 bases fitting TRBD1. CDR1 and CDR2 from the germline V gene are SGHRS and YFSETQ. This CDR3 has 15 residues. The J segment lost 0 bases and the V segment lost 4 bases, leaving 4 bases of the junction unmatched. For the CDR3, the DNA is TGCGCCAGCAGCAGGGACAGGATTAGCACAGATACGCAGTATTTT. Residues: CASSRDRISTDTQYF.

V usage is TRBV27 and J usage is TRBJ1-2, with 8 bases identical to TRBD1. The germline gives CDR1 MNHEY, CDR2 SMNVEV (reference sequence). The CDR3 contains 12 residues. V lost 4 bases, J lost 8 bases, and 3 bases stayed unmatched. CDR3 DNA: TGTGCCAGCAGTTACGGACAGGGAGGCTACACCTTC. Translating it yields CASSYGQGGYTF.

The chain employs TRBV7-2 and TRBJ1-1, with TRBD1 as a possible D gene (5 bases). The V gene's germline CDR1 is SGHTA and CDR2 FQGNSA. The CDR3 covers 13 residues. The V end lost 7 bases, the J end lost 7 bases, and 16 bases lay between the germline ends. The CDR3 loop reads CASNDRGRFEAFF. DNA of the CDR3: TGTGCCAGCAACGACCGGGGGAGGTTTGAAGCTTTCTTT.